This passage covers 7 T cell receptor beta chains from one sample sequenced in a study of shared clonotypes between healthy human individuals. Only in-frame clones appear in the TCRdb table, and some are missing; sequencing was by immunoSEQ multiplex PCR. The sample lists 2 million to 2.5 million clones, approximately 94% occurring once. Sequenced material: naive CD4+ T cells sorted from blood. Documented subset: CD45RA+ positively selected. The receptors were gathered from a man aged 18 to 30 in good health.

Regarding this clone: The same CDR3 also results from other DNA sequences found in this sample. J is TRBJ1-5 and V is TRBV9, with D hard to call. The length of the CDR3 is 13 residues. Germline assignment: CDR1 SGDLS and CDR2 YYNGEE. Deletions cut 0 bases from V and 5 bases from J, with 6 bases between. The CDR3 reads CASSVGGYQPQHF. The CDR3 DNA is TGTGCCAGCAGCGTAGGAGGGTATCAGCCCCAGCATTTT.

V usage is TRBV5-1 and J usage is TRBJ1-6; D is uncertain. Trimming pared 3 bases from V and 3 bases from J, leaving 7 bases between. From germline, CDR1 is SGHRS and CDR2 YFSETQ. The CDR3 spans 14 residues. DNA of the CDR3: TGCGCCAGCAGCTCTCGACTCTATAATTCACCCCTCCACTTT. This translates into CASSSRLYNSPLHF.

For this clone: A read error may produce the germline difference seen at one junction end. DNA of the CDR3: TGTGCCAGCAGTTTAGGGGGACGGTCTAATGAAAAACTGTTTTTT. Amino acid sequence: CASSLGGRSNEKLFF. The chain combines TRBV7-2 with TRBJ1-4, with D possibly TRBD1 on 6 matching bases. The CDR3 extends over 15 amino acids. Germline-derived CDR1 and CDR2 are SGHTA and FQGNSA. Looking up the rest from reference TRBV7-2 and TRBJ1-4 gives the full variable domain: GAGVSQSPSNKVTEKGKDVELRCDPISGHTALYWYRQSLGQGLEFLIYFQGNSAPDKSGLPSDRFSAERTGGSVSTLTIQRTQQEDSAVYLCASSLGGRSNEKLFFGSGTQLSVL.

On this clone itself: In the same sample, other DNA sequences code for this CDR3. The genes are TRBV9 and TRBJ2-3, with 7 bases identical to TRBD1. The germline V gene encodes CDR1 SGDLS and CDR2 YYNGEE. J lost 0 bases, V lost 3 bases, and 4 bases had no gene match. The CDR3 has 15 amino acids. CDR3 region: CASSETGRSTDTQYF. CDR3 sequence (DNA): TGTGCCAGCAGCGAGACAGGGCGAAGCACAGATACGCAGTATTTT.

The rearrangement uses TRBV27 and TRBJ1-5, with 9 nucleotides matching TRBD1. The germline gives CDR1 MNHEY, CDR2 SMNVEV (reference sequence). V was pared by 6 bases and J by 6 bases, with 9 bases of the junction left unmatched. The CDR3 runs 15 residues. The CDR3 DNA is TGTGCCAGCAGCCGGACAGGGGATAGAGGTCAGCCCCAGCATTTT. Translated, it gives CASSRTGDRGQPQHF.

This chain uses TRBV2 with TRBJ2-2; D is uncertain. The germline gives CDR1 SNHLY, CDR2 FYNNEI. This CDR3 is 16 amino acids long. Trimming took 2 bases from V and 3 from J, leaving 13 bases between them. CDR3 loop: CASSELPAGDTGELFF. CDR3 DNA sequence: TGTGCCAGCAGTGAACTGCCGGCTGGTGACACCGGGGAGCTGTTTTTT.

The V gene is TRBV7-9, the J gene TRBJ2-7, with a weak D call TRBD1 (6 bases). The CDR3 runs to 16 residues. V was pared by 5 bases and J by 0 bases, with 17 bases between. Germline loops: CDR1 SEHNR, CDR2 FQNEAQ (reference sequence). The CDR3 coding sequence is TGTGCCAGCAGCGCTACAGGGCCAACCTTCTCCTACGAGCAGTACTTC. Amino acid sequence: CASSATGPTFSYEQYF.